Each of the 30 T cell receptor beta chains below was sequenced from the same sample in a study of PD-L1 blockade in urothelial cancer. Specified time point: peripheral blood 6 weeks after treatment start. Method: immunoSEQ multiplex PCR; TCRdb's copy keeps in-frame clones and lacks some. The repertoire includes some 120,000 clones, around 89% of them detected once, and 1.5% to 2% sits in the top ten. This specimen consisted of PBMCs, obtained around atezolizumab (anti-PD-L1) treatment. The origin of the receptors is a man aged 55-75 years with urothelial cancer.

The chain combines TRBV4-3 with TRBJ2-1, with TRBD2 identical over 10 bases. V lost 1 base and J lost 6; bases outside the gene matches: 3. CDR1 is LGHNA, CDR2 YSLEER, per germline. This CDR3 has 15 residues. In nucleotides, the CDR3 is TGCGCCAGCAGCCAAGGCAGCGGGGGGGGCAATGAGCAGTTCTTC. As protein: CASSQGSGGGNEQFF.

The CDR3 coding sequence is TGCGCCAGCAGCAGCCCTAGCGGGAGACAGTATTTT. Translating it yields CASSSPSGRQYF. The genes are TRBV5-1 and TRBJ2-3, with 10 bases lining up with TRBD2. Per germline, CDR1 SGHRS and CDR2 YFSETQ. The CDR3 covers 12 residues. Trimming took 4 bases from V and 12 from J; bases not matched to a gene: 5.

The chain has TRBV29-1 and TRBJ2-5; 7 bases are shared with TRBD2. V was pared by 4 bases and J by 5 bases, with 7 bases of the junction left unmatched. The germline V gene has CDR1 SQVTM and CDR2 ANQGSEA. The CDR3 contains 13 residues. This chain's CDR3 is CSVASGEGETQYF. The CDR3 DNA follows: TGCAGCGTTGCGTCGGGGGAGGGGGAGACCCAGTACTTC.

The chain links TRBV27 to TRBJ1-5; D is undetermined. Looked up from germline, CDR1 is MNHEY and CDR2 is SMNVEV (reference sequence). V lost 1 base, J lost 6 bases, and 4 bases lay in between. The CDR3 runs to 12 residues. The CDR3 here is CASSLFGQPQHF. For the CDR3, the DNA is TGTGCCAGCAGTTTATTCGGTCAGCCCCAGCATTTT.

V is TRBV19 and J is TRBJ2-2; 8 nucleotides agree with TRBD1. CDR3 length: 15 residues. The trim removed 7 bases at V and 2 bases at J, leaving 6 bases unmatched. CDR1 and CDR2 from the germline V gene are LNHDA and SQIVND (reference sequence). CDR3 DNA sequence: TGTGCCAGTAAGGAGACAGGGGTAAACACCGGGGAGCTGTTTTTT. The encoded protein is CASKETGVNTGELFF.

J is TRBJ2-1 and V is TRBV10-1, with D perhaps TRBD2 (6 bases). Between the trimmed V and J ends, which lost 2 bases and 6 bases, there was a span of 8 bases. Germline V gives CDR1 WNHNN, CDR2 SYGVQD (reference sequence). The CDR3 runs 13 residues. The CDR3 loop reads CASSEVGGNEQFF. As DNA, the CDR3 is TGCGCCAGCAGTGAGGTGGGGGGCAATGAGCAGTTCTTC.

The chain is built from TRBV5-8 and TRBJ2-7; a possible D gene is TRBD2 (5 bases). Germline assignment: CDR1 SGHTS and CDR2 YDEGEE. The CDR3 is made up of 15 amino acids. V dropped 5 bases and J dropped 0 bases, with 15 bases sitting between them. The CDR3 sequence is CASRLRTVLSYEQYF. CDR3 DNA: TGTGCCAGCAGACTTCGGACTGTCCTCTCCTACGAGCAGTACTTC.

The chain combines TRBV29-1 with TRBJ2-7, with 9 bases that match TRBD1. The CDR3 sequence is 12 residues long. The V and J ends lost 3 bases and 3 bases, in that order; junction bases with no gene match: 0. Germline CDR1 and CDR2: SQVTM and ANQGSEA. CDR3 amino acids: CSVEGQGYEQYF. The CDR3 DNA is TGCAGCGTTGAGGGACAGGGCTACGAGCAGTACTTC.

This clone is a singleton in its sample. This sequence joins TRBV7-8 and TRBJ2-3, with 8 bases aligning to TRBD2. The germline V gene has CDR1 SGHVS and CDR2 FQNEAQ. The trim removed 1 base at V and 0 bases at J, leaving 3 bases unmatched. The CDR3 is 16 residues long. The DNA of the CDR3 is TGTGCCAGCAGCTTAGGGTCTAGCGGGAGCACAGATACGCAGTATTTT. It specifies CASSLGSSGSTDTQYF.

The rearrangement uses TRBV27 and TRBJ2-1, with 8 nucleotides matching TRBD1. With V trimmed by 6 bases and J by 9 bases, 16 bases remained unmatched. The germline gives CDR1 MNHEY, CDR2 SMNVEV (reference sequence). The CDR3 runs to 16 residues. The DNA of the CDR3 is TGTGCCAGCAGACCAAGTCATCGACAGGGGTTTGGTGAGCAGTTCTTC. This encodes CASRPSHRQGFGEQFF.

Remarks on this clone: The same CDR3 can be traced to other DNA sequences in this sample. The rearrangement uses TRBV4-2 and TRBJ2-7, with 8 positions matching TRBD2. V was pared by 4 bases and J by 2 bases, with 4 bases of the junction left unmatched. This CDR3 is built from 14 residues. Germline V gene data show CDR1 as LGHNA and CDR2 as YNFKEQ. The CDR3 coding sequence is TGTGCCAGCAGCCCGGGACTAGGGGCCTACGAGCAGTACTTC. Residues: CASSPGLGAYEQYF.

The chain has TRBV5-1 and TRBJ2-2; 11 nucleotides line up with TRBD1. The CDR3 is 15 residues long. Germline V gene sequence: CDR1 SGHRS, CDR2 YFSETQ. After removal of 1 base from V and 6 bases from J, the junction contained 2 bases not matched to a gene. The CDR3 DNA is TGCGCCAGCAGCTTGCAGGGACAGGGGGCCGGGGAGCTGTTTTTT. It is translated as CASSLQGQGAGELFF.

CDR3 sequence reads: CASSTSRHNEQFF. The CDR3 DNA sequence: TGTGCCAGCAGCACTAGCAGACACAATGAGCAGTTCTTC. This chain links TRBV7-3 with TRBJ2-1, with D possibly TRBD2 on 6 matching bases. Looked up from germline, CDR1 is SGHTA and CDR2 is FQGTGA. The CDR3 extends over 13 amino acids. Trimming left V 5 bases short and J 5 bases short, with 10 bases between.

The CDR3 nucleotides read TGTGCCAGCAGCTCCTCCTTGGGACAGGAGAGCTCTGGAAACACCATATATTTT. The encoded protein is CASSSSLGQESSGNTIYF. V is TRBV9 and J is TRBJ1-3; 8 bases align to TRBD1. V shed 4 bases, J shed 0 bases, and the junction held 12 bases outside the gene matches. The CDR3 extends over 18 amino acids. Looked up from germline, CDR1 is SGDLS and CDR2 is YYNGEE.

In DNA, the CDR3 is TGTGCCAGCAGTGATGGGGGGGATCTTGGAAACACCATATATTTT. Translating gives CASSDGGDLGNTIYF. The V gene is TRBV6-1, the J gene TRBJ1-3; the D gene is possibly TRBD1 (5 bases). Trimming cost V 3 bases and J 3 bases, with 12 bases left between them. There are 15 residues in the CDR3. From germline, CDR1 is MNHNS and CDR2 SASEGT.

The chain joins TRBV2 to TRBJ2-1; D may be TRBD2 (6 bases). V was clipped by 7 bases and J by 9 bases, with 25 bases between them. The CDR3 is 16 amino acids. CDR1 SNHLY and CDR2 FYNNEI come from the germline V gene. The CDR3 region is CASKGVRDSIRGEQFF. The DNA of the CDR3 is TGTGCCAGCAAGGGTGTACGGGACTCCATTCGGGGTGAGCAGTTCTTC.

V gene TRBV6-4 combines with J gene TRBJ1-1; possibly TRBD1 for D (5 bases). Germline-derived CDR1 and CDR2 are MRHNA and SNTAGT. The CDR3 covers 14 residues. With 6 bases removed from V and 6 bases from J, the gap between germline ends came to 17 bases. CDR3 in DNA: TGTGCCAGCAGGGGGGGAGGGACGGGCGCTGAAGCTTTCTTT. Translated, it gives CASRGGGTGAEAFF.

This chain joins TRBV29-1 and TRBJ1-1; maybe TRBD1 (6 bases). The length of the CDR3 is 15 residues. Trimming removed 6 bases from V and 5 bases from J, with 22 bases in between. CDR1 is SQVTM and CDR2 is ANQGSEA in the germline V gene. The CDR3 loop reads CSVFRTVKGVTEAFF. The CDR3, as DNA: TGCAGCGTCTTCCGGACAGTGAAAGGAGTTACTGAAGCTTTCTTT. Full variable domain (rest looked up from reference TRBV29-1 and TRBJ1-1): SAVISQKPSRDICQRGTSLTIQCQVDSQVTMMFWYRQQPGQSLTLIATANQGSEATYESGFVIDKFPISRPNLTFSTLTVSNMSPEDSSIYLCSVFRTVKGVTEAFFGQGTRLTVV.

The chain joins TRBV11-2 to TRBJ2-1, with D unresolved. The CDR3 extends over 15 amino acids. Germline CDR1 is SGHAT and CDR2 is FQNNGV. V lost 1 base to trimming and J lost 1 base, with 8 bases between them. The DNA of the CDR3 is TGTGCCAGCAGCTTAGTGGCTAGGTCCTACAATGAGCAGTTCTTC. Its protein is CASSLVARSYNEQFF.

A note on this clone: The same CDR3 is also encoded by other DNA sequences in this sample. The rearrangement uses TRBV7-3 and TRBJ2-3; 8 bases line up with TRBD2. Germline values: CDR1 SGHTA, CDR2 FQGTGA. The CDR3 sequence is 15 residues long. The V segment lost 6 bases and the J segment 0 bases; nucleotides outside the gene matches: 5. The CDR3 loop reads CASRPAGVSTDTQYF. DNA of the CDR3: TGTGCCAGCAGACCAGCGGGGGTGAGCACAGATACGCAGTATTTT.

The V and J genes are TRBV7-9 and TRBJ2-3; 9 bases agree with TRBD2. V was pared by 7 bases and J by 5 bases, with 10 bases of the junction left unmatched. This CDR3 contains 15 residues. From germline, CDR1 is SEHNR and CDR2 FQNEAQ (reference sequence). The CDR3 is CASNPLTSGLDTQYF. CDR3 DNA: TGTGCCAGCAACCCCTTGACTAGCGGATTAGATACGCAGTATTTT.

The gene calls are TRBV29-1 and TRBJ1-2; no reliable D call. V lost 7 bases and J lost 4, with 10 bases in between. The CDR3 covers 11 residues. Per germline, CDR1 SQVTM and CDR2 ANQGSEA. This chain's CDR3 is CSGSGSYGYTF. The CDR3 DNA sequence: TGCAGCGGGTCCGGGAGCTATGGCTACACCTTC.

This chain's CDR3 is CAWSEVEVLGPSGETQYF. CDR3 in DNA: TGTGCCTGGAGTGAAGTCGAGGTTTTAGGGCCCTCGGGGGAGACCCAGTACTTC. This chain joins TRBV30 and TRBJ2-5, with a possible D match to TRBD2 (5 bases). Germline V gives CDR1 GTSNPN, CDR2 SVGIG (reference sequence). V was clipped by 1 base and J by 5 bases, with 26 bases between them. The CDR3 has 18 residues.

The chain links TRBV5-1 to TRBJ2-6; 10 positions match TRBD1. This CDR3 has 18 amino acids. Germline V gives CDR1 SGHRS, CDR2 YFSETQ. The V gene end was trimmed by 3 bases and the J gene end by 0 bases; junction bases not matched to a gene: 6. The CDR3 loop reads CASSWGTGAFSGANVLTF. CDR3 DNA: TGCGCCAGCAGCTGGGGGACAGGGGCCTTCTCTGGGGCCAACGTCCTGACTTTC.

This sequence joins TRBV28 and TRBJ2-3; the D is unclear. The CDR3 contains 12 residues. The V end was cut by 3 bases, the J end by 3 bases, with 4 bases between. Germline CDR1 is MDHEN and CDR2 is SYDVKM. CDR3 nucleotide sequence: TGTGCCAGCAGTTTTCCAACAGATACGCAGTATTTT. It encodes CASSFPTDTQYF.

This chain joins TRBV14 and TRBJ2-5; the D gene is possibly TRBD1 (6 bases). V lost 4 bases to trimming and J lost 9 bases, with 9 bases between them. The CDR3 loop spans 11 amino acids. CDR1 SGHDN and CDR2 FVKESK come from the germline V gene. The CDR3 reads CASSLGGPQYF. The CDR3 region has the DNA TGTGCCAGCAGCCTAGGGGGACCCCAGTACTTC.

The CDR3 nucleotides are TGTGCCAGCAGCTTGAGGGGACAGGGCGGGAGGACTGAAGCTTTCTTT. It encodes CASSLRGQGGRTEAFF. The chain couples TRBV11-3 to TRBJ1-1, with 9 bases identical to TRBD1. Germline V gives CDR1 SGHNT, CDR2 YENEEA. The CDR3 sequence is 16 residues long. The trim removed 3 bases at V and 5 bases at J, leaving 10 bases unmatched.

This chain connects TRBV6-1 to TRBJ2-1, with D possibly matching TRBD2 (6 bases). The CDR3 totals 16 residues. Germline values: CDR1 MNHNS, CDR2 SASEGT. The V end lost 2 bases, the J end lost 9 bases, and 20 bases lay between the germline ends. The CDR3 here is CASSEHRAGGPVEQFF. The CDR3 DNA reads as TGTGCCAGCAGTGAACACAGAGCGGGCGGCCCCGTTGAGCAGTTCTTC.

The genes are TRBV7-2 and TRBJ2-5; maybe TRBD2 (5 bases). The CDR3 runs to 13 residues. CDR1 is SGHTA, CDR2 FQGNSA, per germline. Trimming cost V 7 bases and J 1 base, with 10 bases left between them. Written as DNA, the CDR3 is TGTGCCAGCAACCTAGCTAGCCAAGAGACCCAGTACTTC. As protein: CASNLASQETQYF.

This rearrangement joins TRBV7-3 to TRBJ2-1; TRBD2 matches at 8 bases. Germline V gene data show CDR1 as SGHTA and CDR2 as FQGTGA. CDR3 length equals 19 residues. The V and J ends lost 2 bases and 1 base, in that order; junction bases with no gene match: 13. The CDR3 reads CASSLLGRGAEGSYNEQFF. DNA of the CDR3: TGTGCCAGCAGCTTATTAGGGCGGGGGGCAGAGGGATCCTACAATGAGCAGTTCTTC.